Shown below are 3 T cell receptor beta chains from a single sample sequenced in a study of T-cell memory formation after mild COVID-19. One entry per CDR3 protein results from TCRdb running MiXCR on the 5' RACE reads. The sample includes fewer than 150,000 distinct CDR3 sequences, 14% to 15% seen only once; the top ten take about 30%. Sample: PBMCs or a T cell subset sorted from them (not recorded which). These TCRs come from an adult woman who had mild COVID-19 (a few samples of this study predate the infection). Cell type and time point are not known.

The V and J genes are TRBV5-1 and TRBJ2-1, with 12 positions matching TRBD1. The CDR3 covers 17 residues. Losses at the gene ends were 4 bases for V and 3 bases for J; bases not matched to a gene: 8. The germline V gene has CDR1 SGHRS and CDR2 YFSETQ. CDR3 DNA: TGCGCCAGCAGCCTGGGGACAGGGGGCCTCAACTACAATGAGCAGTTCTTC. Its translation is CASSLGTGGLNYNEQFF.

This clonotype turned up a few times. The CDR3: CATMGNTQYF. CDR3 nucleotide sequence: TGTGCCACGATGGGGAATACGCAGTATTTT. The V and J genes are TRBV11-2 and TRBJ2-3, with unresolved D. CDR1 and CDR2 from the germline V gene are SGHAT and FQNNGV. There are 10 residues in the CDR3. Deletions cut 10 bases from V and 7 bases from J, with 9 bases between.

This clonotype occurred a few times. The chain joins TRBV4-3 to TRBJ1-1; maybe TRBD1 (5 bases). Per the germline V gene, CDR1 is LGHNA and CDR2 is YSLEER. The CDR3 is 18 residues long. The V end was cut by 0 bases, the J end by 5 bases, with 22 bases between. The CDR3: CASSQERGPMGVHTEAFF. The CDR3 DNA sequence: TGCGCCAGCAGCCAAGAAAGAGGGCCCATGGGGGTTCATACTGAAGCTTTCTTT.